Listed below are T cell receptor beta chains from one sample, sequenced in a study of brain T cells in children with intractable seizures. The table came from immunoSEQ multiplex PCR; TCRdb's copy has only in-frame clones and leaves some out. This sample has 80,000 or so clones, with about 90% found just once. Sequenced material: peripheral blood, taken at surgery. These receptors were taken from a girl aged 2-15 years with Rasmussen encephalitis and intractable seizures. Both conserved end residues are trimmed from each CDR3.

v_call | cdr3_length | cdr3_aa
TRBV7-9 | 15 | ASSPRQGVGSYTEAF
TRBV28 | 13 | ASSLAGLGGNTIY
TRBV5-4 | 12 | ASSLDSGNYGYT
TRBV30 | 12 | AWSFGTSQDTQY
TRBV27 | 14 | ASRRTGQRGSYEQY
TRBV5-1 | 11 | ASSQGPFYEQY
TRBV30 | 14 | AWSIGAGSSSYEQY
TRBV27 | 12 | ASSFVQGYETQY
TRBV27 | 12 | ASSNLGSTDTQY
TRBV3-1/TRBV3-2 | 13 | ASSLDSSVTDTQY
TRBV23-1 | 12 | ASSQSGGSYGYT
TRBV14 | 12 | ASSQGGGAYEQY
TRBV9 | 15 | ASSVGFGGTLQETQY
TRBV3-1/TRBV3-2 | 13 | ASMVAGGPTREQY
TRBV3-1/TRBV3-2 | 12 | ASSPLARSGTQY
TRBV9 | 15 | ASSVAPPGGGSEKLF